One and the same sample provided the 19 T cell receptor beta chains below, sequenced in a study of CD8 T cells in ankylosing spondylitis. TCRdb used MiXCR to reprocess the 5' RACE reads, holding one entry per CDR3 protein. The profile shows under 200,000 distinct CDR3 sequences, over 10% of them singletons. Sequencing was performed on blood, either unsorted or a sorted T cell fraction (not recorded which). All receptors come from a female donor with ankylosing spondylitis or in good health (not recorded which).

This clonotype occurred many times. The chain recombines TRBV20-1 with TRBJ2-7; D is ambiguous. V was pared by 6 bases and J by 2 bases, with 11 bases between. The CDR3 has 12 amino acids. From germline, CDR1 is DFQATT and CDR2 SNEGSKA (reference sequence). The CDR3 DNA sequence: TGCAGTGCCCAGGACGGTCCCTACGAGCAGTACTTC. Translating gives CSAQDGPYEQYF.

This clonotype has at least ten counts. The chain has TRBV18 and TRBJ2-1; possibly TRBD1 for D (5 bases). Germline CDR1 and CDR2: KGHSH and LQKENI. The CDR3 runs to 12 residues. Trimming took off 3 bases at V and 7 bases at J, with 7 bases between the two ends. As DNA, the CDR3 is TGTGCCAGCTCACCGAAGGGGAATGAGCAGTTCTTC. Protein sequence: CASSPKGNEQFF.

In this sample, this clonotype turned up many times. The J gene is TRBJ1-6, the V gene TRBV6-5, with 12 bases identical to TRBD1. J lost 5 bases, V lost 0 bases, and 8 bases had no gene match. This CDR3 is 19 amino acids long. Looked up from germline, CDR1 is MNHEY and CDR2 is SVGAGI. The CDR3 loop reads CASSYSGTGGRGDNSPLHF. CDR3 coding DNA: TGTGCCAGCAGTTACTCCGGGACAGGGGGCCGGGGCGATAATTCACCCCTCCACTTT.

This clonotype was picked up a small number of times. The J gene is TRBJ2-7, the V gene TRBV6-1; TRBD2 matches 7 bases. This CDR3 contains 14 residues. J was trimmed by 2 bases and V by 6 bases; bases with no gene match: 7. Germline V CDR1 and CDR2: MNHNS, SASEGT. CDR3 bases: TGTGCCAGCAGCCGAGAGGGGAGGGCCTACGAGCAGTACTTC. This translates into CASSREGRAYEQYF.

This clonotype was detected many times. Here the CDR3 DNA reads TGCAGTGCTAGAGGACAGAACTATGGCTACACCTTC. Residues: CSARGQNYGYTF. The chain combines TRBV20-1 with TRBJ1-2; the D gene is possibly TRBD1 (5 bases). The germline V and J ends were trimmed by 1 base and 2 bases, with 5 bases remaining between them. Per the germline V gene, CDR1 is DFQATT and CDR2 is SNEGSKA (reference sequence). CDR3 length: 12 residues.

This clonotype has more than one count but fewer than ten. The chain joins TRBV24-1 to TRBJ2-1; 10 bases match TRBD2. Germline CDR1 is KGHDR and CDR2 is SFDVKD. With V trimmed by 4 bases and J by 5 bases, 13 bases remained unmatched. The CDR3 runs 18 residues. The CDR3 DNA is TGTGCCACCAGTGAGGGCGGGGCTAGCGGGAGAAAGGACAATGAGCAGTTCTTC. It codes for CATSEGGASGRKDNEQFF.

This clonotype was observed many times. This chain connects TRBV12-3 or TRBV12-4 to TRBJ2-1, with no clear D. This CDR3 region has 12 residues. V lost 7 bases and J 6 bases, leaving 10 bases between the germline ends. Written as DNA, the CDR3 is TGTGCCAGCACCAAAGGGCGCAATGAGCAGTTCTTC. This encodes CASTKGRNEQFF.

The chain joins TRBV7-2 to TRBJ2-1; 12 positions match TRBD2. V lost 3 bases, J lost 8 bases, and 8 bases stayed unmatched. CDR3 size: 16 residues. Germline CDR1 is SGHTA and CDR2 is FQGNSA. CDR3 residues: CASSFLAGGTKDEQFF. Here the CDR3 DNA reads TGTGCCAGCAGCTTTCTAGCGGGAGGGACCAAGGATGAGCAGTTCTTC.

This clonotype was observed many times. The CDR3 loop is CSASQSSYNEQFF. The CDR3 DNA sequence: TGCAGTGCCTCCCAGAGCTCCTACAATGAGCAGTTCTTC. V and J are TRBV20-1 and TRBJ2-1; D gene uncertain. V was trimmed by 6 bases and J by 0 bases, leaving 9 bases between them. This CDR3 region has 13 residues. CDR1 DFQATT and CDR2 SNEGSKA come from the germline V gene (reference sequence).

This clonotype has more than one count but fewer than ten. The chain uses TRBV18 and TRBJ2-7, with 7 positions matching TRBD2. The J segment lost 6 bases and the V segment lost 6 bases, leaving 8 bases of the junction unmatched. This CDR3 spans 13 amino acids. Germline V gives CDR1 KGHSH, CDR2 LQKENI. The CDR3: CASSRLERGEQYF. CDR3 DNA: TGTGCCAGCTCCCGCCTTGAGCGGGGCGAGCAGTACTTC.

The rearrangement joins TRBV5-4 to TRBJ2-3; 11 bases fit TRBD2. This CDR3 has 16 residues. V lost 4 bases to trimming and J lost 1 base; unmatched junction nucleotides: 5. Germline CDR1 is SGHNT and CDR2 is YYREEE (reference sequence). CDR3 coding DNA: TGTGCCAGCAGCCAGGGGACTAGCGGAGGCACAGATACGCAGTATTTT. It specifies CASSQGTSGGTDTQYF.

This clonotype has a single count. A much larger clone differs from this one at a single base, so this may be a read error. The gene calls are TRBV7-2 and TRBJ2-7; no clear D gene. The CDR3 is made up of 15 amino acids. The germline V gene encodes CDR1 SGHTA and CDR2 FQGNSA. CDR3 in amino acids: CASSLGAPFPYEQCF. For the CDR3, the DNA is TGTGCCAGCAGCTTAGGGGCCCCGTTCCCCTACGAGCAGTGCTTC.

This clonotype appeared many times. The chain has TRBV7-3 and TRBJ2-1; tentative D call: TRBD2 (6 bases). Trimming cost V 7 bases and J 7 bases, with 14 bases left between them. The CDR3 is 13 residues long. Looked up from germline, CDR1 is SGHTA and CDR2 is FQGTGA. The DNA for the CDR3 is TGTGCCAGCACGGACGGGACTCGAAATGAGCAGTTCTTC. Encoded protein: CASTDGTRNEQFF.

In this sample, this clonotype turned up many times. The rearrangement joins TRBV11-2 to TRBJ2-7, with TRBD1 as a possible D gene (5 bases). V was trimmed by 5 bases and J by 3 bases, leaving 20 bases between them. Germline CDR1 is SGHAT and CDR2 is FQNNGV. The CDR3 runs to 16 residues. The CDR3 region has the DNA TGTGCCAGCAGCCCCTCTCGGTGGGGCGGTTACTACGAGCAGTACTTC. This codes for CASSPSRWGGYYEQYF.

There are many counts of this clonotype. The chain is built from TRBV25-1 and TRBJ2-1, with 8 bases matching TRBD2. V lost 3 bases to trimming and J lost 4 bases; unmatched junction nucleotides: 8. The CDR3 loop spans 16 amino acids. Germline CDR1 MGHDK, CDR2 SYGVNS. This CDR3 reads CASSDPYSGKYNEQFF. CDR3 in DNA: TGTGCCAGCAGTGACCCATATAGCGGGAAATACAATGAGCAGTTCTTC. The variable domain in full, completed from reference TRBV25-1 and TRBJ2-1, reads EADIYQTPRYLVIGTGKKITLECSQTMGHDKMYWYQQDPGMELHLIHYSYGVNSTEKGDLSSESTVSRIRTEHFPLTLESARPSHTSQYLCASSDPYSGKYNEQFFGPGTRLTVL.

This clonotype was observed many times. The chain links TRBV29-1 to TRBJ1-2, with 8 bases matching TRBD1. CDR1 and CDR2 (germline): SQVTM, ANQGSEA. V dropped 6 bases and J dropped 5; count of bases not matched to a gene: 8. The CDR3 sequence is 13 residues long. CDR3 nucleotides: TGCAGCGTCACTCAGGGGGCAGGGTATGGCTACACCTTC. Its translation is CSVTQGAGYGYTF.

The rearrangement joins TRBV7-6 to TRBJ2-1, with D perhaps TRBD1 (6 bases). This CDR3 region has 19 residues. Germline V lookup: CDR1 SGHVS, CDR2 FNYEAQ. Trimming took 1 base from V and 7 from J, leaving 26 bases between them. The DNA of the CDR3 is TGTGCCAGCAGCTTAGAGGGGACATTACTGGACCCCTTAGGGAATGAGCAGTTCTTC. The encoded protein is CASSLEGTLLDPLGNEQFF.

This clonotype was picked up many times. This chain links TRBV15 with TRBJ2-3; 7 bases align to TRBD1. Germline CDR1 and CDR2: LNHNV and YYDKDF (reference sequence). CDR3 length: 13 amino acids. After removal of 5 bases from V and 6 bases from J, the junction contained 5 bases not matched to a gene. CDR3 sequence: CATSPPRGDTQYF. The CDR3 coding sequence is TGTGCCACCAGCCCCCCCAGGGGGGATACGCAGTATTTT.

The rearrangement joins TRBV7-2 to TRBJ2-5; 8 nucleotides match TRBD2. This CDR3 comprises 16 residues. The trim removed 5 bases at V and 2 bases at J, leaving 10 bases unmatched. Germline V gives CDR1 SGHTA, CDR2 FQGNSA. CDR3: CASSPIWVAGQETQYF. Here the CDR3 DNA reads TGTGCCAGCAGCCCCATTTGGGTAGCGGGGCAAGAGACCCAGTACTTC.